These 21 T cell receptor beta chains came from one sample sequenced in a study of T-cell memory formation after mild COVID-19. TCRdb reanalysed the 5' RACE reads using MiXCR and keeps one entry per CDR3 protein. In the table there are a few hundred thousand distinct CDR3 sequences, roughly 15% of which are singletons. The sequencing sample was made of PBMCs or a T cell subset sorted from them (not recorded which). The source of these receptors is a man aged 18 to 29 who had mild COVID-19 (a few samples of this study predate the infection). Cell type and time point are not known.

The genes are TRBV6-6 and TRBJ1-1; possible D gene TRBD1, 5 bases. Germline CDR1 is MNHNY and CDR2 is SVGAGI (reference sequence). The CDR3 extends over 14 amino acids. The V end was cut by 5 bases, the J end by 0 bases, with 10 bases between. The CDR3 is CASSIGAVNTEAFF. In DNA, the CDR3 is TGTGCCAGCAGTATTGGGGCGGTGAACACTGAAGCTTTCTTT.

This clonotype occurred a few times. The gene calls are TRBV20-1 and TRBJ2-3, with TRBD2 matching over 13 bases. Germline V gives CDR1 DFQATT, CDR2 SNEGSKA (reference sequence). The CDR3 runs to 19 residues. The J segment lost 0 bases and the V segment lost 3 bases, leaving 12 bases of the junction unmatched. DNA for the CDR3: TGCAGTGCTAGGAGGGGACTAGCGGGATGGACAATTAGCACAGATACGCAGTATTTT. This sequence encodes CSARRGLAGWTISTDTQYF.

This clonotype was recorded a few times. The chain combines TRBV12-3 or TRBV12-4 with TRBJ1-2; D not certain. The CDR3 runs to 12 residues. Trimming pared 7 bases from V and 5 bases from J, leaving 11 bases between. The CDR3 region has the DNA TGTGCCAGCACCCCGGGTTTTTATGGCTACACCTTC. Protein product: CASTPGFYGYTF.

This clonotype showed up many times. The rearrangement uses TRBV5-1 and TRBJ2-2, with D possibly being TRBD2 (6 bases). The V gene's germline CDR1 is SGHRS and CDR2 YFSETQ. The CDR3 covers 16 residues. V gave up 1 base and J gave up 1 base, with 11 bases separating them. The CDR3 DNA reads TGCGCCAGCAGCTTGTTGCGGGGAGAGAACACCGGGGAGCTGTTTTTT. Translating it yields CASSLLRGENTGELFF.

A few counts support this clonotype. This chain uses TRBV7-2 with TRBJ2-5; 10 positions match TRBD1. The junction had 7 bases not matched to a gene; V was cut back by 5 bases and J by 4 bases. The germline V gene encodes CDR1 SGHTA and CDR2 FQGNSA. The CDR3 spans 15 residues. The CDR3 DNA sequence: TGTGCCAGCAGCCCGGACAGGGGGGGTACAGAGACCCAGTACTTC. As protein: CASSPDRGGTETQYF. Using reference TRBV7-2 and TRBJ2-5 for the parts outside the CDR3, the full variable domain is GAGVSQSPSNKVTEKGKDVELRCDPISGHTALYWYRQSLGQGLEFLIYFQGNSAPDKSGLPSDRFSAERTGGSVSTLTIQRTQQEDSAVYLCASSPDRGGTETQYFGPGTRLLVL.

This clonotype was found a few times. V usage is TRBV7-9 and J usage is TRBJ1-2, with D hard to call. V lost 1 base and J lost 3, with 18 bases in between. This CDR3 has 17 residues. Germline V gene sequence: CDR1 SEHNR, CDR2 FQNEAQ (reference sequence). The CDR3 DNA is TGTGCCAGCAGCTTAGAGGGTCGGAAATCTAAGGACTATGGCTACACCTTC. Translation: CASSLEGRKSKDYGYTF.

The chain joins TRBV29-1 to TRBJ2-2, with D tentatively TRBD1 (8 bases). Germline CDR1 reads SQVTM; CDR2 reads ANQGSEA. Trimming pared 6 bases from V and 0 bases from J, leaving 11 bases between. This CDR3 comprises 14 residues. Here the CDR3 reads CSVAGQANTGELFF. DNA of the CDR3: TGCAGCGTAGCGGGACAGGCGAACACCGGGGAGCTGTTTTTT.

This chain joins TRBV7-8 and TRBJ2-6; TRBD1 aligns across 9 bases. The CDR3 runs to 15 residues. The germline CDR1 and CDR2 sequences are SGHVS and FQNEAQ. V lost 11 bases, J lost 0 bases, and 5 bases stayed unmatched. The CDR3: CAGGQGYSGANVLTF. The CDR3 coding sequence is TGTGCCGGGGGACAGGGTTACTCTGGGGCCAACGTCCTGACTTTC.

This clonotype was seen only a few times. The CDR3 is CATSSGPGTASLSVQYF. CDR3 DNA: TGTGCCACCAGCAGCGGGCCCGGGACAGCCAGTCTTAGTGTGCAGTACTTC. This chain links TRBV15 with TRBJ2-7; 7 bases fit TRBD1. The CDR3 sequence is 17 residues long. CDR1 and CDR2 (germline): LNHNV, YYDKDF (reference sequence). V lost 3 bases and J lost 9; bases outside the gene matches: 20.

In its sample, this clonotype was seen a few times. The chain uses TRBV15 and TRBJ2-5; TRBD1 agrees at 7 bases. The CDR3 loop spans 15 amino acids. Trimming at V came to 1 base and at J to 5 bases, leaving 7 bases not matched to a gene. CDR1 is LNHNV and CDR2 is YYDKDF in the germline V gene (reference sequence). CDR3 DNA sequence: TGTGCCACCAGCAGAGTAACAGGGGAAAGTGAGACCCAGTACTTC. Its translation is CATSRVTGESETQYF.

This chain joins TRBV5-4 and TRBJ2-5, with a possible D match to TRBD1 (7 bases). This CDR3 region has 16 residues. V gave up 1 base and J gave up 4 bases, with 17 bases separating them. The germline gives CDR1 SGHNT, CDR2 YYREEE (reference sequence). The CDR3 sequence is CASSLLQGGMAETQYF. DNA of the CDR3: TGTGCCAGCAGCTTGCTGCAGGGGGGAATGGCAGAGACCCAGTACTTC.

The CDR3 protein is CASRPGGIDGYTF. CDR3 coding DNA: TGTGCCAGCAGACCAGGGGGGATCGATGGCTACACCTTC. The rearrangement uses TRBV7-9 and TRBJ1-2; 7 positions agree with TRBD1. V was clipped by 6 bases and J by 6 bases; unmatched bases: 7. Per germline, CDR1 SEHNR and CDR2 FQNEAQ (reference sequence). CDR3 length: 13 residues.

V usage is TRBV14 and J usage is TRBJ2-4, with TRBD1 matching over 8 bases. This CDR3 has 14 residues. CDR1 and CDR2 (germline): SGHDN, FVKESK. The trim removed 6 bases at V and 8 bases at J, leaving 9 bases unmatched. The CDR3 nucleotides read TGTGCCAGCAGTCCGGACAGGGTTAGGGACATTCAGTACTTC. Its translation is CASSPDRVRDIQYF. Full variable domain (outside the CDR3, taken from reference TRBV14 and TRBJ2-4): EAGVTQFPSHSVIEKGQTVTLRCDPISGHDNLYWYRRVMGKEIKFLLHFVKESKQDESGMPNNRFLAERTGGTYSTLKVQPAELEDSGVYFCASSPDRVRDIQYFGAGTRLSVL.

The J gene is TRBJ1-6, the V gene TRBV6-5, with D uncertain. CDR1 MNHEY and CDR2 SVGAGI come from the germline V gene. V lost 4 bases to trimming and J lost 13 bases, with 17 bases between them. The CDR3 consists of 14 residues. CDR3 DNA: TGTGCCAGCAGTTCTTACTGGACGAAGGGTCCCCTCCACTTT. It specifies CASSSYWTKGPLHF.

The CDR3 bases are TGTGCCAGCACGGGGATGGAGGAGACCCAGTACTTC. Translated: CASTGMEETQYF. V is TRBV11-1 and J is TRBJ2-5; a possible D gene is TRBD2 (5 bases). The CDR3 extends over 12 amino acids. V shed 7 bases and J shed 5 bases, with 11 bases lying between them. CDR1 and CDR2 from the germline V gene are SGHAT and FQDESV (reference sequence).

J is TRBJ2-1 and V is TRBV2; TRBD2 matches 8 bases. Germline loops: CDR1 SNHLY, CDR2 FYNNEI. The CDR3 spans 12 residues. With 2 bases clipped from V and 15 bases from J, the junction kept 6 bases outside the gene matches. The CDR3 protein is CASSELAGGAFF. The CDR3 DNA sequence: TGTGCCAGCAGTGAATTGGCGGGGGGCGCGTTCTTC.

This clonotype has a count of ten or more. The genes are TRBV11-2 and TRBJ2-5, with D unresolved. The germline V and J ends were trimmed by 1 base and 1 base, with 4 bases remaining between them. The V gene's germline CDR1 is SGHAT and CDR2 FQNNGV. This CDR3 has 13 residues. CDR3 sequence (DNA): TGTGCCAGCAGCTTAGCCCTCCAAGAGACCCAGTACTTC. This gives the protein CASSLALQETQYF.

The sample holds many counts of this clonotype. CDR3: CASSRRLDTEAFF. The CDR3 region has the DNA TGTGCCAGCAGCCGCAGATTGGATACTGAAGCTTTCTTT. The chain combines TRBV7-9 with TRBJ1-1; no definite D call. The CDR3 loop spans 13 amino acids. From germline, CDR1 is SEHNR and CDR2 FQNEAQ (reference sequence). Trimming stripped 5 bases from V and 5 bases from J, with 12 bases between. The full variable domain, with the rest looked up from reference TRBV7-9 and TRBJ1-1, is DTGVSQNPRHKITKRGQNVTFRCDPISEHNRLYWYRQTLGQGPEFLTYFQNEAQLEKSRLLSDRFSAERPKGSFSTLEIQRTEQGDSAMYLCASSRRLDTEAFFGQGTRLTVV.

This clonotype has a handful of counts. The chain recombines TRBV6-2 or TRBV6-3 with TRBJ2-5; no clear D gene. From germline, CDR1 is MNHEY and CDR2 SVGEGT. Trimming pared 6 bases from V and 7 bases from J, leaving 12 bases between. The CDR3 is 12 amino acids. The CDR3 is CASSQRPGTQYF. CDR3 nucleotide sequence: TGTGCCAGCAGCCAAAGACCGGGGACCCAGTACTTC.

This clonotype was observed a handful of times. The rearrangement joins TRBV9 to TRBJ2-3; the D gene is possibly TRBD2 (6 bases). This CDR3 comprises 19 residues. V gave up 0 bases and J gave up 2 bases, with 22 bases separating them. Germline CDR1 and CDR2: SGDLS and YYNGEE. Written as DNA, the CDR3 is TGTGCCAGCAGCGTAGAGGAGGGGAGGACTACGTCCCTCACAGATACGCAGTATTTT. Translating it yields CASSVEEGRTTSLTDTQYF.

The rearrangement links TRBV25-1 to TRBJ1-2; D not resolved. CDR1 MGHDK and CDR2 SYGVNS come from the germline V gene. V was trimmed by 6 bases and J by 5 bases, leaving 13 bases between them. The CDR3 covers 13 residues. Here the CDR3 DNA reads TGTGCCAGCAGCGGACCGGCGGCGTATGGCTACACCTTC. It yields the protein CASSGPAAYGYTF.